The source of this T cell receptor beta chain is a study of blood T cell repertoires in COVID-19. The cohort comprised adults aged about 18 to 90 years residing in under 30 US areas. This clone was seen a handful of times. Assay used: immunoSEQ multiplex PCR; TCRdb lists only in-frame clones, some missing. Of 150,000 to 200,000 clones in the sample, 80% are singletons; the top ten hold 3% to 3.5%. The CDR3 has 15 residues. Trimming took 5 bases from V and 0 from J, leaving 11 bases between them. Per the germline V gene, CDR1 is SGDLS and CDR2 is YYNGEE. The chain has TRBV9 and TRBJ1-4; tentative D call: TRBD1 (5 bases). This receptor was identified in a woman aged 55-69 years who had recovered from COVID-19. Specimen: PBMCs or T cells enriched from blood (not recorded which). The CDR3 sequence is CASSFRQTTNEKLFF. The CDR3 nucleotides are TGTGCCAGCAGTTTCCGACAGACAACTAATGAAAAACTGTTTTTT.